The 16 T cell receptor beta chains listed next were all sequenced from one sample in a study of T-cell memory formation after mild COVID-19. TCRdb re-derived calls from the 5' RACE reads in MiXCR, one entry per CDR3 protein. The repertoire includes fewer than 200,000 distinct CDR3 sequences, roughly 13% of them detected once, and approximately 3.5% sits in the top ten. Material: PBMCs or a T cell subset sorted from them (not recorded which). These receptors were taken from a man aged 18 to 30 who had mild COVID-19 (a few samples of this study predate the infection). Cell type and time point are not known.

The CDR3 bases are TGTGCCAGCAGCTGGATGGGATCTGGGGCCAACGTCCTGACTTTC. Its translation: CASSWMGSGANVLTF. The V gene is TRBV3-1, the J gene TRBJ2-6; D call uncertain. The CDR3 length is 15 residues. V lost 5 bases and J 1 base, leaving 9 bases between the germline ends. The germline CDR1 and CDR2 sequences are LGHDT and YNNKEL (reference sequence).

In this sample, this clonotype turned up a few times. The chain combines TRBV7-2 with TRBJ2-1; D uncertain. Germline V lookup: CDR1 SGHTA, CDR2 FQGNSA. V dropped 3 bases and J dropped 8 bases, with 14 bases sitting between them. CDR3 length: 14 amino acids. The DNA of the CDR3 is TGTGCCAGCAGCTTCCCCCGACCACCGCATGAGCAGTTCTTC. Its translation: CASSFPRPPHEQFF.

This clonotype was detected a few times. The rearrangement uses TRBV18 and TRBJ2-3, with 7 bases lining up with TRBD2. J was trimmed by 3 bases and V by 3 bases; bases with no gene match: 6. Germline CDR1 reads KGHSH; CDR2 reads LQKENI. The CDR3 runs to 15 residues. This CDR3 is CASSPNQRGTDTQYF. CDR3 sequence (DNA): TGTGCCAGCTCACCGAATCAGCGGGGAACAGATACGCAGTATTTT.

The chain combines TRBV5-1 with TRBJ2-7, with TRBD1 as a possible D gene (6 bases). This CDR3 has 13 residues. Germline V gene data show CDR1 as SGHRS and CDR2 as YFSETQ. The ends were cut back, 5 bases at V and 12 bases at J, with 21 bases in the middle. The CDR3 bases are TGCGCCAGCAGAGGCGACGACTGGACAGCAACGTACTTC. Translating it yields CASRGDDWTATYF. Looking up the rest from reference TRBV5-1 and TRBJ2-7 gives the full variable domain: KAGVTQTPRYLIKTRGQQVTLSCSPISGHRSVSWYQQTPGQGLQFLFEYFSETQRNKGNFPGRFSGRQFSNSRSEMNVSTLELGDSALYLCASRGDDWTATYFGPGTRLTVT.

This clonotype came up a few times. The chain recombines TRBV12-3 or TRBV12-4 with TRBJ1-3; D ambiguous. Trimming stripped 7 bases from V and 4 bases from J, with 14 bases between. The CDR3 covers 14 residues. The CDR3 here is CASTFAGGGNTIYF. The CDR3 DNA reads TGTGCCAGCACCTTTGCAGGCGGAGGAAACACCATATATTTT.

This clonotype was counted only a few times. The junction departs from germline at one end; a sequencing error may be responsible. The V and J genes are TRBV18 and TRBJ1-5, with D perhaps matching TRBD1 (5 bases). The CDR3 extends over 14 amino acids. Germline V gene data show CDR1 as KGHSH and CDR2 as LQKENI. The CDR3 sequence: CASSPRGSDQPQHF. The CDR3 coding sequence is TGTGCCAGCTCCCCACGGGGGAGTGATCAGCCCCAGCATTTT. The full variable domain, completed using reference TRBV18 and TRBJ1-5, is NAGVMQNPRHLVRRRGQEARLRCSPMKGHSHVYWYRQLPEEGLKFMVYLQKENIIDESGMPKERFSAEFPKEGPSILRIQQVVRGDSAAYFCASSPRGSDQPQHFGDGTRLSIL.

The rearrangement links TRBV19 to TRBJ1-1; D is perhaps TRBD1 (6 bases). The V and J ends lost 3 bases and 1 base respectively, with 12 bases between them. This CDR3 contains 15 residues. Germline assignment: CDR1 LNHDA and CDR2 SQIVND (reference sequence). DNA of the CDR3: TGTGCCAGTAGTATTACCGGGACAAGGAACACTGAAGCTTTCTTT. Translated: CASSITGTRNTEAFF.

This clonotype was found a few times. A much larger clone differs from this one at a single base, so this may be a read error. The chain combines TRBV9 with TRBJ2-3, with TRBD2 identical over 9 bases. The J segment lost 2 bases and the V segment lost 4 bases, leaving 2 bases of the junction unmatched. The CDR3 has 14 residues. Germline CDR1 is SGDLS and CDR2 is YYNGEE. In DNA form, the CDR3 reads TGTGCCAGCAGCCCTAGCGGGGTCACAGATACGCAGTATTTT. This translates into CASSPSGVTDTQYF.

A few counts support this clonotype. CDR3 region: CATSRTGRAVVGELFF. The CDR3, as DNA: TGTGCCACCAGCAGAACCGGCAGGGCGGTGGTCGGGGAGCTGTTTTTT. V gene TRBV15 combines with J gene TRBJ2-2, with a weak D call TRBD1 (5 bases). CDR3 length: 16 amino acids. Trimming stripped 2 bases from V and 7 bases from J, with 17 bases between. CDR1 is LNHNV, CDR2 YYDKDF, per germline (reference sequence).

The chain has TRBV24-1 and TRBJ2-1; D uncertain. The CDR3 is 13 residues long. The V end lost 5 bases, the J end lost 5 bases, and 9 bases lay between the germline ends. The V gene's germline CDR1 is KGHDR and CDR2 SFDVKD. The CDR3 sequence is CATSVVGHNEQFF. CDR3 in DNA: TGTGCCACCAGTGTTGTGGGTCACAATGAGCAGTTCTTC.

This clonotype was recorded a few times. The chain links TRBV7-9 to TRBJ2-7; 7 positions agree with TRBD2. J gave up 3 bases and V 5 bases, and 7 bases lay outside the gene matches. This CDR3 region has 14 residues. CDR1 is SEHNR and CDR2 is FQNEAQ in the germline V gene (reference sequence). This CDR3 is CASSRGGDHYEQYV. The CDR3, as DNA: TGTGCCAGCAGCCGTGGGGGGGACCACTACGAGCAGTACGTC.

The chain carries TRBV7-9 and TRBJ2-7; 7 bases match TRBD1. The J segment lost 5 bases and the V segment lost 5 bases, leaving 12 bases of the junction unmatched. CDR3 length: 15 residues. The V gene's germline CDR1 is SEHNR and CDR2 FQNEAQ (reference sequence). The CDR3 loop is CASSLDRFIFHEQYF. The CDR3 coding sequence is TGTGCCAGCAGCCTGGACAGGTTCATCTTCCACGAGCAGTACTTC.

The rearrangement links TRBV7-3 to TRBJ1-5; D gene ambiguous. This CDR3 region has 13 residues. Germline V gives CDR1 SGHTA, CDR2 FQGTGA. The ends were cut back, 0 bases at V and 5 bases at J, with 5 bases in the middle. Here the CDR3 reads CASSLTVDQPQHF. CDR3 DNA sequence: TGTGCCAGCAGCTTAACGGTAGATCAGCCCCAGCATTTT.

The chain links TRBV4-1 to TRBJ1-1; D is unclear. Germline lookup yields CDR1 MGHRA and CDR2 YSYEKL. This CDR3 has 12 amino acids. The V end lost 1 base, the J end lost 6 bases, and 6 bases lay between the germline ends. The CDR3 coding sequence is TGCGCCAGCAGCCAAGGAGGCCCTGAAGCTTTCTTT. This gives the protein CASSQGGPEAFF.

The table lists this clonotype with a few counts. V and J are TRBV20-1 and TRBJ2-1; the D is unclear. CDR1 DFQATT and CDR2 SNEGSKA come from the germline V gene (reference sequence). This CDR3 comprises 14 residues. Trimming left V 4 bases short and J 7 bases short, with 17 bases between. CDR3 DNA: TGCAGTGCTACCCCTGGCCGGAACACTAATGAGCAGTTCTTC. Protein sequence: CSATPGRNTNEQFF.

This clonotype was counted between two and nine times. This CDR3 is CASSQEASGGAGEQFF. CDR3 in DNA: TGCGCCAGCAGCCAAGAAGCCAGCGGGGGGGCCGGTGAGCAGTTCTTC. This chain connects TRBV4-3 to TRBJ2-1; 10 nucleotides align to TRBD2. After removal of 0 bases from V and 9 bases from J, the junction contained 8 bases not matched to a gene. The CDR3 covers 16 residues. Germline V gene sequence: CDR1 LGHNA, CDR2 YSLEER.